This TCR beta chain was identified in a study of T cell responses to AZD1222 COVID-19 vaccine. Assay used: immunoSEQ multiplex PCR; TCRdb lists only in-frame clones, some missing. The profile shows under 200,000 clones, 90% to 95% of them singletons. Study-wide findings and caveats: Possibly, clonal diversity was underestimated; donors were largely white British and included more females. Spike-wide vaccine-associated CD4 TCRs dominated at 160-218 and 743-854. Rises in breadth and depth of Spike-specific TCRs came after two AZD1222 doses. Seropositive status at baseline applied to only 5 or 6 AZD1222 recipients.

In the case of this clone: The antigen is unknown.

The TCR was taken from an adult in good health. Material: peripheral blood, obtained on day 0 of AZD1222 vaccination.

In nucleotides, the CDR3 is TGTGCCAGCAGCGACACTAGCGGGAGTTTGTCCGGGGAGCTGTTTTTT. It is translated as CASSDTSGSLSGELFF. This chain links TRBV7-2 with TRBJ2-2; 11 positions match TRBD2. Trimming took 5 bases from V and 6 from J; bases not matched to a gene: 8. Germline CDR1 reads SGHTA; CDR2 reads FQGNSA. This CDR3 region has 16 residues. Variable domain in full (rest from reference TRBV7-2 and TRBJ2-2): GAGVSQSPSNKVTEKGKDVELRCDPISGHTALYWYRQSLGQGLEFLIYFQGNSAPDKSGLPSDRFSAERTGGSVSTLTIQRTQQEDSAVYLCASSDTSGSLSGELFFGEGSRLTVL.